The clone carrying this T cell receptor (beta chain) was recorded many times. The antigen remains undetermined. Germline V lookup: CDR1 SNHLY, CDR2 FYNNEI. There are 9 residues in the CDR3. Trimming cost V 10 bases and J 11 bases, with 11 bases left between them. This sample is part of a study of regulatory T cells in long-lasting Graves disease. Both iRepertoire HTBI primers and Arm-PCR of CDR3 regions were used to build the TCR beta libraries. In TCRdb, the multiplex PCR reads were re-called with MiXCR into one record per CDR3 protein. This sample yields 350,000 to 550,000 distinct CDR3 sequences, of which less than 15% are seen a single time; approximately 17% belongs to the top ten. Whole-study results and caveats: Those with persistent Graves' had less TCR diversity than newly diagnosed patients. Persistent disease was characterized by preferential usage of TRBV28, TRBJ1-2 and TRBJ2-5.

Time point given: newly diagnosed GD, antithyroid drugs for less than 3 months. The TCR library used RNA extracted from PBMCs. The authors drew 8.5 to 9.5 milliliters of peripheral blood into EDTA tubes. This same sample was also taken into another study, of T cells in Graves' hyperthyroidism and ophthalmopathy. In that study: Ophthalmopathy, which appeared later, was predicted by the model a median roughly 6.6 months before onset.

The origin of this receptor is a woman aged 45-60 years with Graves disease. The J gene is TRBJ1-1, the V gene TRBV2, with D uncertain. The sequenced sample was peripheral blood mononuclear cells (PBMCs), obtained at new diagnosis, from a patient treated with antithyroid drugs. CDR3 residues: CATQGSAFF. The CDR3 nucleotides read TGTGCCACGCAAGGGTCGGCTTTCTTT.